These 9 T cell receptor beta chains originate from one sample sequenced in a study of CD8+ T cells in alopecia areata. Extraction and reverse transcription of RNA yielded cDNA as the sequencing template. Some clones are missing from TCRdb's copy, which holds only in-frame ones; the method was immunoSEQ multiplex PCR. The table has around 150,000 clones, approximately 80% seen once; the top ten hold more than 20%. The treatment was: oral pan-JAK inhibitor, 5-10 mg twice daily. The sequences come from CD8+ T cells sorted from blood, collected at week 4, from a patient treated with tofacitinib. All receptors come from a human donor with alopecia areata.

The V gene is TRBV19, the J gene TRBJ1-6, with D hard to call. Trimming left V 3 bases short and J 0 bases short, with 6 bases between. CDR3 size: 15 residues. CDR1 and CDR2 (germline): LNHDA, SQIVND (reference sequence). The CDR3 here is CASSIPGSYNSPLHF. CDR3 nucleotides: TGTGCCAGTAGTATCCCGGGCTCCTATAATTCACCCCTCCACTTT.

This clone was found once. The chain recombines TRBV2 with TRBJ2-7, with TRBD1 as a possible D gene (6 bases). From germline, CDR1 is SNHLY and CDR2 FYNNEI. V was shortened by 6 bases and J by 2 bases, with 20 bases between the two germline ends. The CDR3 runs 16 residues. CDR3: CASRDNPRDTTYEQYF. For the CDR3, the DNA is TGTGCCAGCAGGGACAATCCCCGGGACACCACCTACGAGCAGTACTTC.

V is TRBV15 and J is TRBJ2-2; 9 bases map to TRBD2. V was clipped by 0 bases and J by 1 base; unmatched bases: 9. The germline CDR1 and CDR2 sequences are LNHNV and YYDKDF (reference sequence). This CDR3 is 19 amino acids long. The CDR3 nucleotides are TGTGCCACCAGCAGAGATCCGGCTAGCGGGGAGATGAACACCGGGGAGCTGTTTTTT. This translates into CATSRDPASGEMNTGELFF. Drawing the rest from reference TRBV15 and TRBJ2-2, the complete variable domain is DAMVIQNPRYQVTQFGKPVTLSCSQTLNHNVMYWYQQKSSQAPKLLFHYYDKDFNNEADTPDNFQSRRPNTSFCFLDIRSPGLGDTAMYLCATSRDPASGEMNTGELFFGEGSRLTVL.

V usage is TRBV7-9 and J usage is TRBJ2-3; 8 nucleotides line up with TRBD1. CDR1 and CDR2 (germline): SEHNR, FQNEAQ (reference sequence). V shed 3 bases, J shed 2 bases, and the junction held 7 bases outside the gene matches. This CDR3 comprises 16 residues. Here the CDR3 reads CASSLDWTGTTDTQYF. The CDR3, as DNA: TGTGCCAGCAGCTTGGACTGGACAGGGACCACAGATACGCAGTATTTT.

The gene calls are TRBV4-1 and TRBJ2-2; 11 positions match TRBD1. Germline V gene data show CDR1 as MGHRA and CDR2 as YSYEKL. The V segment lost 3 bases and the J segment 6 bases; nucleotides outside the gene matches: 6. The CDR3 has 16 residues. CDR3 sequence: CASSHFPGQGAGELFF. CDR3 in DNA: TGCGCCAGCAGCCATTTTCCGGGACAGGGGGCCGGGGAGCTGTTTTTT.

The J gene is TRBJ2-3, the V gene TRBV7-6, with 11 nucleotides matching TRBD2. The junction had 9 bases not matched to a gene; V was cut back by 4 bases and J by 6 bases. Germline V gives CDR1 SGHVS, CDR2 FNYEAQ. CDR3 length: 16 amino acids. In nucleotides, the CDR3 is TGTGCCAGCAGCTCCCGAATAGCGGGGGGGGTGGATACGCAGTATTTT. This codes for CASSSRIAGGVDTQYF.

The chain carries TRBV15 and TRBJ2-7, with 15 positions matching TRBD2. This CDR3 has 17 residues. Trimming at V came to 4 bases and at J to 1 base, leaving 5 bases not matched to a gene. Per germline, CDR1 LNHNV and CDR2 YYDKDF (reference sequence). The chain's CDR3 is CATSTGLAGGPSYEQYF. The CDR3 nucleotides are TGTGCCACCAGCACAGGACTAGCGGGGGGGCCATCCTACGAGCAGTACTTC.

The V call is TRBV29-1, the J call TRBJ2-2, with D uncertain. Germline V gives CDR1 SQVTM, CDR2 ANQGSEA. CDR3 length: 14 amino acids. Deletions cut 6 bases from V and 0 bases from J, with 11 bases between. CDR3 nucleotide sequence: TGCAGCGTCATGGACGGAGCGAACACCGGGGAGCTGTTTTTT. Protein sequence: CSVMDGANTGELFF.

This clone was counted a few times. The rearrangement joins TRBV7-8 to TRBJ2-5; D remains unclear. This CDR3 is 12 amino acids long. The germline gives CDR1 SGHVS, CDR2 FQNEAQ. Trimming left V 5 bases short and J 3 bases short, with 7 bases between. The CDR3 DNA reads TGTGCCAGCAGCCTAAGAAAAGAGACCCAGTACTTC. It yields the protein CASSLRKETQYF.